The 28 T cell receptor beta chains below come from one sample, sequenced in a study of early T cells in non-severe SARS-CoV-2 infection. MiXCR was run by TCRdb on the 5' RACE reads, yielding one entry per CDR3 protein. The sample includes fewer than 85,000 distinct CDR3 sequences, approximately 15% of them seen just once. Material: whole blood. These receptors were obtained from an adult who was a healthcare worker with PCR-confirmed SARS-CoV-2 infection or an uninfected control (not recorded which).

Ten or more counts support this clonotype. V gene TRBV7-7 combines with J gene TRBJ2-2, with 7 bases that match TRBD1. Germline V CDR1 and CDR2: SSHAT, FNYEAQ (reference sequence). The length of the CDR3 is 14 residues. In DNA, the CDR3 is TGTGCTAGTACGCGACAGGGGAACACCGGGGAGCTGTTTTTT. Protein: CASTRQGNTGELFF. The full variable domain, its missing parts supplied by reference TRBV7-7 and TRBJ2-2, is GAGVSQSPRYKVTKRGQDVTLRCDPISSHATLYWYQQALGQGPEFLTYFNYEAQPDKSGLPSDRFSAERPEGSISTLTIQRTEQRDSAMYRCASTRQGNTGELFFGEGSRLTVL.

As regards this clonotype: A much larger clone lies a single base off, so this may be a read error. The chain has TRBV5-1 and TRBJ2-3, with 8 nucleotides matching TRBD2. CDR1 and CDR2 (germline): SGHRS, YFSETQ. After removal of 0 bases from V and 4 bases from J, the junction contained 4 bases not matched to a gene. The CDR3 covers 15 residues. CDR3 in amino acids: CASSLGLARADTQYF. The DNA for the CDR3 is TGCGCCAGCAGCTTGGGACTAGCGAGGGCAGATACGCAGTATTTT.

CDR3 bases: TGTGCCAGCAGCTTTTCTCCGGGGACCGGGGAGCTGTTTTTT. It yields the protein CASSFSPGTGELFF. The rearrangement joins TRBV7-9 to TRBJ2-2, with a tentative D call TRBD2 (5 bases). The CDR3 sequence is 14 residues long. The germline V gene encodes CDR1 SEHNR and CDR2 FQNEAQ (reference sequence). V lost 3 bases and J 5 bases, leaving 10 bases between the germline ends.

The rearrangement links TRBV29-1 to TRBJ2-5, with TRBD2 identical over 7 bases. In germline, CDR1 is SQVTM, CDR2 ANQGSEA. This CDR3 has 16 amino acids. With V trimmed by 1 base and J by 2 bases, 10 bases remained unmatched. The DNA for the CDR3 is TGCAGCGTTGAAGGGGCTAGCGGTAGGAAACAAGAGACCCAGTACTTC. Residues: CSVEGASGRKQETQYF.

This clonotype was seen a few times. This sequence joins TRBV25-1 and TRBJ2-2; maybe TRBD1 (6 bases). The V end was cut by 7 bases, the J end by 1 base, with 7 bases between. The CDR3 contains 13 residues. Germline loops: CDR1 MGHDK, CDR2 SYGVNS. CDR3 DNA sequence: TGTGCCAGCACCAGGGGGAACACCGGGGAGCTGTTTTTT. Encoded protein: CASTRGNTGELFF.

In its sample, this clonotype was seen many times. The J gene is TRBJ1-1, the V gene TRBV6-5, with no clear D. From germline, CDR1 is MNHEY and CDR2 SVGAGI. V shed 0 bases and J shed 7 bases, with 15 bases lying between them. The CDR3 length is 15 residues. CDR3 residues: CASSYSGREGREAFF. CDR3 DNA sequence: TGTGCCAGCAGTTACTCGGGCAGAGAAGGACGTGAAGCTTTCTTT.

The chain employs TRBV11-2 and TRBJ1-1; D remains ambiguous. Germline V gene data show CDR1 as SGHAT and CDR2 as FQNNGV. With 3 bases removed from V and 10 bases from J, the gap between germline ends came to 15 bases. CDR3 size: 13 residues. CDR3 region: CASSFAENFGAFF. CDR3 bases: TGTGCCAGCAGCTTCGCAGAGAACTTTGGAGCTTTCTTT.

V is TRBV6-6 and J is TRBJ2-1; no definite D call. V was clipped by 5 bases and J by 3 bases, with 11 bases between them. The V gene's germline CDR1 is MNHNY and CDR2 SVGAGI (reference sequence). CDR3 length: 14 amino acids. CDR3 sequence: CASSTTGDYNEQFF. CDR3 in DNA: TGTGCCAGCAGTACCACCGGTGACTACAATGAGCAGTTCTTC.

This clonotype was found many times. The gene calls are TRBV6-1 and TRBJ2-5; TRBD1 matches at 10 bases. This CDR3 region has 13 residues. The germline CDR1 and CDR2 sequences are MNHNS and SASEGT. With V trimmed by 6 bases and J by 5 bases, 3 bases remained unmatched. The CDR3 is CASRRDRGETQYF. The CDR3 nucleotides read TGTGCCAGCAGGAGGGACAGGGGTGAGACCCAGTACTTC.

This clonotype was detected many times. This sequence joins TRBV10-3 and TRBJ1-1, with D perhaps TRBD1 (6 bases). Looked up from germline, CDR1 is ENHRY and CDR2 is SYGVKD. The V gene lost 10 bases and the J gene lost 10 bases, with 22 bases spanning the gap. The CDR3 spans 13 residues. The DNA for the CDR3 is TGTGCCACCAGCGAGGAAGACAGGAGCGGAGCTTTCTTT. This translates into CATSEEDRSGAFF.

Points on this clonotype: A read error is possible here, since a much larger clone lies one base away. V is TRBV27 and J is TRBJ1-4, with D tentatively TRBD1 (6 bases). In germline, CDR1 is MNHEY, CDR2 SMNVEV (reference sequence). The CDR3 contains 13 residues. The V end lost 4 bases, the J end lost 8 bases, and 11 bases lay between the germline ends. CDR3 loop: CASSSQGHEKLFF. CDR3 sequence (DNA): TGTGCCAGCAGTTCGCAGGGGCACGAAAAACTGTTTTTT. The variable domain in full, with the rest retrieved from reference TRBV27 and TRBJ1-4, is EAQVTQNPRYLITVTGKKLTVTCSQNMNHEYMSWYRQDPGLGLRQIYYSMNVEVTDKGDVPEGYKVSRKEKRNFPLILESPSPNQTSLYFCASSSQGHEKLFFGSGTQLSVL.

This clonotype was counted at least ten times. The chain couples TRBV7-9 to TRBJ2-3, with 8 bases matching TRBD2. With 4 bases clipped from V and 4 bases from J, the junction kept 13 bases outside the gene matches. The germline V gene encodes CDR1 SEHNR and CDR2 FQNEAQ (reference sequence). The CDR3 is 17 residues long. This CDR3 reads CASSSPEGLAGSDTQYF. The DNA of the CDR3 is TGTGCCAGCAGCTCACCGGAAGGACTAGCCGGGTCAGATACGCAGTATTTT.

This clonotype was observed a few times. The V and J genes are TRBV20-1 and TRBJ1-2; 7 nucleotides line up with TRBD1. Per the germline V gene, CDR1 is DFQATT and CDR2 is SNEGSKA (reference sequence). V lost 6 bases and J lost 3; bases outside the gene matches: 13. The CDR3 contains 15 residues. This CDR3 reads CSATTRGDRDYGYTF. The CDR3, as DNA: TGCAGTGCCACCACGCGCGGTGACAGGGACTATGGCTACACCTTC.

This chain joins TRBV19 and TRBJ2-3; D is possibly TRBD1 (5 bases). Germline V gene sequence: CDR1 LNHDA, CDR2 SQIVND (reference sequence). V lost 10 bases and J lost 2, with 13 bases in between. This CDR3 has 13 amino acids. CDR3 nucleotides: TGTGCCACCACGGACACTTCCACAGATACGCAGTATTTT. It specifies CATTDTSTDTQYF.

This clonotype was observed a single time. V usage is TRBV12-5 and J usage is TRBJ2-3, with 8 bases fitting TRBD2. This CDR3 contains 16 residues. The V gene's germline CDR1 is LGHNT and CDR2 FRNRAP. J lost 4 bases, V lost 0 bases, and 6 bases had no gene match. The CDR3 nucleotides are TGTGCTAGTGGTTTGGTACTTGGCGGGGGGTCAGATACGCAGTATTTT. Protein sequence: CASGLVLGGGSDTQYF.

The rearrangement links TRBV6-1 to TRBJ2-1; 8 bases agree with TRBD2. CDR1 MNHNS and CDR2 SASEGT come from the germline V gene. Trimming cost V 2 bases and J 5 bases; bases outside gene matches: 5. The CDR3 contains 15 residues. This CDR3 reads CASSEMSGGHNEQFF. Written as DNA, the CDR3 is TGTGCCAGCAGTGAAATGAGCGGGGGTCACAATGAGCAGTTCTTC.

This clonotype was observed at least ten times. The chain uses TRBV11-1 and TRBJ1-4, with TRBD1 matching 8 bases. CDR1 is SGHAT, CDR2 FQDESV, per germline (reference sequence). V lost 5 bases, J lost 8 bases, and 7 bases stayed unmatched. This CDR3 comprises 14 residues. The CDR3 here is CASSLGQGGEKLFF. Here the CDR3 DNA reads TGTGCCAGCAGCCTCGGACAGGGCGGCGAAAAACTGTTTTTT.

This clonotype was recorded a few times. Here the CDR3 DNA reads TGTGCCAGCAGCTTAGGACTAGCGAATGGTGAGCAGTTCTTC. Translated, it gives CASSLGLANGEQFF. The J gene is TRBJ2-1, the V gene TRBV11-2; 8 nucleotides agree with TRBD2. The CDR3 extends over 14 amino acids. The ends lost 1 base at V and 9 bases at J; junction bases unmatched: 5. Per germline, CDR1 SGHAT and CDR2 FQNNGV.

J is TRBJ2-5 and V is TRBV6-6; D gene ambiguous. The germline CDR1 and CDR2 sequences are MNHNY and SVGAGI (reference sequence). V lost 8 bases, J lost 5 bases, and 9 bases lay in between. CDR3 length: 11 amino acids. The CDR3 here is CASQLAETQYF. CDR3 nucleotide sequence: TGTGCCAGCCAATTGGCGGAGACCCAGTACTTC.

This clonotype was seen at least ten times. The chain combines TRBV3-1 with TRBJ2-7, with D perhaps TRBD2 (7 bases). Trimming removed 6 bases at V and 4 bases at J, with 10 bases between. The length of the CDR3 is 12 residues. Germline CDR1 reads LGHDT; CDR2 reads YNNKEL (reference sequence). The CDR3 reads CASRGGTYEQYF. The DNA of the CDR3 is TGTGCCAGCAGGGGGGGGACATACGAGCAGTACTTC.

This clonotype occurred many times. This chain connects TRBV20-1 to TRBJ2-3; weak D call: TRBD2 (6 bases). CDR1 and CDR2 (germline): DFQATT, SNEGSKA (reference sequence). The ends were cut back, 3 bases at V and 4 bases at J, with 11 bases in the middle. The CDR3 consists of 13 residues. Written as DNA, the CDR3 is TGCAGTGCTAGGTATCGGGGGTCAGATACGCAGTATTTT. Translation gives CSARYRGSDTQYF.

This clonotype was detected only a few times. The rearrangement uses TRBV6-1 and TRBJ2-5; no reliable D call. Trimming cost V 5 bases and J 0 bases, with 7 bases left between them. The CDR3 is 13 amino acids. Germline lookup yields CDR1 MNHNS and CDR2 SASEGT. The CDR3 loop is CASSHTYQETQYF. The CDR3 DNA sequence: TGTGCCAGCAGTCATACGTACCAAGAGACCCAGTACTTC.

The rearrangement uses TRBV6-5 and TRBJ1-1, with D possibly TRBD1 on 6 matching bases. Germline V gives CDR1 MNHEY, CDR2 SVGAGI. V was clipped by 0 bases and J by 0 bases, with 8 bases between them. The CDR3 sequence is 15 residues long. CDR3 residues: CASSYSDSMNTEAFF. CDR3 coding DNA: TGTGCCAGCAGTTACTCGGACAGCATGAACACTGAAGCTTTCTTT.

The V gene is TRBV7-9, the J gene TRBJ2-1; D is ambiguous. The CDR3 length is 12 residues. The germline gives CDR1 SEHNR, CDR2 FQNEAQ (reference sequence). V was pared by 2 bases and J by 5 bases, with 4 bases between. The CDR3 loop is CASSLWNNEQFF. CDR3 bases: TGTGCCAGCAGCTTATGGAACAATGAGCAGTTCTTC.

The chain employs TRBV7-9 and TRBJ2-1; 11 nucleotides agree with TRBD1. The CDR3 runs 14 residues. The V and J ends lost 5 bases and 7 bases, in that order; junction bases with no gene match: 4. CDR1 is SEHNR, CDR2 FQNEAQ, per germline (reference sequence). The CDR3 protein is CASSPGQGVNEQFF. For the CDR3, the DNA is TGTGCCAGCAGCCCGGGACAGGGGGTGAATGAGCAGTTCTTC.

There are a few counts of this clonotype. This chain links TRBV29-1 with TRBJ2-5; no reliable D call. The ends were cut back, 4 bases at V and 5 bases at J, with 14 bases in the middle. Looked up from germline, CDR1 is SQVTM and CDR2 is ANQGSEA. The CDR3 spans 13 residues. Here the CDR3 reads CSVGPASAETQYF. CDR3 DNA: TGCAGCGTTGGCCCCGCCTCCGCCGAGACCCAGTACTTC.

This clonotype was counted ten times or more. The chain carries TRBV12-3 or TRBV12-4 and TRBJ2-7; tentatively, D is TRBD2 (6 bases). This CDR3 region has 14 residues. Trimming pared 7 bases from V and 4 bases from J, leaving 17 bases between. CDR3 loop: CASTRDGGWYEQYF. CDR3 coding DNA: TGTGCCAGCACCCGTGATGGGGGGTGGTACGAGCAGTACTTC.

This clonotype turned up a few times. The rearrangement uses TRBV12-3 or TRBV12-4 and TRBJ2-2; tentatively, D is TRBD2 (6 bases). CDR3 length: 16 amino acids. Deletions cut 1 base from V and 4 bases from J, with 13 bases between. The CDR3 nucleotides read TGTGCCAGCAGTTTAGGGTCCGTGGGGGGCACCGGGGAGCTGTTTTTT. Protein: CASSLGSVGGTGELFF.